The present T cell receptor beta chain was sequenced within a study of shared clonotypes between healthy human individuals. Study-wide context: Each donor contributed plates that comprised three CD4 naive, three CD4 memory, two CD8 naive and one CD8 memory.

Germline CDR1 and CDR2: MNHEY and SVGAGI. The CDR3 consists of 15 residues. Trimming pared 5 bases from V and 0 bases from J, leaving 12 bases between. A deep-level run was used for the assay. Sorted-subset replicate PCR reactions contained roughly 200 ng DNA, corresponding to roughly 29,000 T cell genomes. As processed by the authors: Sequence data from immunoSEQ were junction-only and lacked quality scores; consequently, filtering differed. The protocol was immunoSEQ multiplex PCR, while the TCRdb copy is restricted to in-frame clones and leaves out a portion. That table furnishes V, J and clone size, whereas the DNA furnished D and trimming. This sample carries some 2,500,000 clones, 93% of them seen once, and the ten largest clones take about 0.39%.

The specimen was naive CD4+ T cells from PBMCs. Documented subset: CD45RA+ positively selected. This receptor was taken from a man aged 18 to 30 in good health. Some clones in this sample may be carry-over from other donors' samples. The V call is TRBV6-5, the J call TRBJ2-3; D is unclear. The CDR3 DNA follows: TGTGCCAGCAGTCCCCGAGCCCAAAGCACAGATACGCAGTATTTT. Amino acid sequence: CASSPRAQSTDTQYF.